A selection of T cell receptor beta chains follows, all from one sample in a study of molecular identifiers for immune sequencing clone quantification. TCRdb fed the PCR reads into MiXCR, producing one record per CDR3 protein. Among about 630,000 distinct CDR3 sequences listed, about 25% were seen once. The material sequenced was naive CD8+ T cells from blood, with Jurkat cell RNA spiked in. The receptor set was obtained from a human donor in good health. Some libraries in this study had Jurkat cell RNA spiked in. CDR3s include the opening cysteine and the closing phenylalanine or tryptophan. A D gene is named only where the DNA matches it firmly. Only some rows state a clone size, as once, few, many or a class for expanded clones.

TGTGCCTGGAACGGACTAGCGGAATCCTACGAGCAGTACTTC | CAWNGLAESYEQYF | TRBV30 | TRBD2 | few | TRBJ2-7
TGTGCCAGCAGCTTACTCGTCAGGGATACAGATACGCAGTATTTT | CASSLLVRDTDTQYF | TRBV7-6 | NA | NA | TRBJ2-3
TGTGCCAGCAGTTACTCGTGGGGGGTGCGACTCCGCGCGAACACCGGGGAGCTGTTTTTT | CASSYSWGVRLRANTGELFF | TRBV6-2/TRBV6-3 | NA | few | TRBJ2-2
TGTGCCAGCAGCTCCCTGCCAGTGAAGCCGGGGAATGAAAAACTGTTTTTT | CASSSLPVKPGNEKLFF | TRBV7-6 | NA | many | TRBJ1-4
TGTGCCAGCAGTTTATCACAAATGAGCACAGATACGCAGTATTTT | CASSLSQMSTDTQYF | TRBV27 | NA | many | TRBJ2-3
TGCGCCAGCAGCTTGGCGTCAAACGCCTACGAGCAGTACTTC | CASSLASNAYEQYF | TRBV5-1 | NA | many | TRBJ2-7
TGTGCCAGCAGTCGACAGGGGGTTGGCACTGAAGCTTTCTTT | CASSRQGVGTEAFF | TRBV6-2/TRBV6-3 | TRBD1 | many | TRBJ1-1
TGTGCCAGCAGTCCCGTGGGGGCGCCCTTCTACGAGCAGTACTTC | CASSPVGAPFYEQYF | TRBV6-2/TRBV6-3 | NA | NA | TRBJ2-7
TGCGCCAGCAGCTTGGAGACAGGATATACGCAGTATTTT | CASSLETGYTQYF | TRBV5-1 | NA | many | TRBJ2-3
TGCGCCAGTTTAGCGGGAGACGAGGGTATGCAGTATTTT | CASLAGDEGMQYF | TRBV10-2 | TRBD2 | NA | TRBJ2-3
TGTGCCAGCAGCCTAGGGACTAGCGGGGGGACTTTGACCCAGTACTTC | CASSLGTSGGTLTQYF | TRBV7-9 | TRBD2 | NA | TRBJ2-5
TGCAGCGTTGAAGGGACTAGCGGGAGTCGGCAAAATGAGCAGTTCTTC | CSVEGTSGSRQNEQFF | TRBV29-1 | TRBD2 | NA | TRBJ2-1
TGTGCCAGCAGCTTATTAGGGGGACCCAATGAGCAGTTCTTC | CASSLLGGPNEQFF | TRBV7-2 | NA | many | TRBJ2-1
TGTGCCTGGAGTATGGGGAACACTGAAGCTTTCTTT | CAWSMGNTEAFF | TRBV30 | NA | many | TRBJ1-1
TGCGCCAGCAGCCAAGATGATCGCCCGACAGGGGGCGACACAGATACGCAGTATTTT | CASSQDDRPTGGDTDTQYF | TRBV4-1 | TRBD1 | many | TRBJ2-3
TGTGCCAGCAGTGACCCGCGGACAGCAAACACTGAAGCTTTCTTT | CASSDPRTANTEAFF | TRBV12-3/TRBV12-4 | NA | few | TRBJ1-1